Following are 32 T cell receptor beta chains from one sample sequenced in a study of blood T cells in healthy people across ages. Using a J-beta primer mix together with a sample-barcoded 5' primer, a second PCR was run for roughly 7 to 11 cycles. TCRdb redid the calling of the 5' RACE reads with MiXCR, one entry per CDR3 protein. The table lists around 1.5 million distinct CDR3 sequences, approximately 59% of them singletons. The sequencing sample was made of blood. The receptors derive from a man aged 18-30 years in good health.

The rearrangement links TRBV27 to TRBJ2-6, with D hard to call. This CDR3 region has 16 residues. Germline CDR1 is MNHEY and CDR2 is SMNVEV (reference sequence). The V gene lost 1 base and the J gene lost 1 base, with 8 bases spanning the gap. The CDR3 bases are TGTGCCAGCAGTTTATTATCGGTGTCTGGGGCCAACGTCCTGACTTTC. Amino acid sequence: CASSLLSVSGANVLTF.

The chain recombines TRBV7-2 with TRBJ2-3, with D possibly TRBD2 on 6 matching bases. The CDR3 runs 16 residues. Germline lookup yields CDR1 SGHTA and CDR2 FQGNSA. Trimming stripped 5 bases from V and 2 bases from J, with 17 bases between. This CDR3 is CASSPFGSLDTDTQYF. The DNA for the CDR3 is TGTGCCAGCAGCCCGTTCGGGAGTTTAGACACAGATACGCAGTATTTT. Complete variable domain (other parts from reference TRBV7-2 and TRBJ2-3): GAGVSQSPSNKVTEKGKDVELRCDPISGHTALYWYRQSLGQGLEFLIYFQGNSAPDKSGLPSDRFSAERTGGSVSTLTIQRTQQEDSAVYLCASSPFGSLDTDTQYFGPGTRLTVL.

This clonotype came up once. The CDR3 DNA follows: TGTGCCATCAGCCGGGACAGCGCTATGAACACTGAAGCTTTCTTT. This encodes CAISRDSAMNTEAFF. V gene TRBV10-3 combines with J gene TRBJ1-1; TRBD1 agrees at 7 bases. The CDR3 spans 15 residues. J lost 0 bases, V lost 6 bases, and 7 bases had no gene match. Germline V CDR1 and CDR2: ENHRY, SYGVKD.

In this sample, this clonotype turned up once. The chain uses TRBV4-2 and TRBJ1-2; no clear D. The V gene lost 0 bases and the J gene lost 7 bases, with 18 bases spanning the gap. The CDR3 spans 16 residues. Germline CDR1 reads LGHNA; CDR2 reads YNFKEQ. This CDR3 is CASSQDEVTNWGGYTF. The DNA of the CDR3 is TGTGCCAGCAGCCAAGATGAAGTCACGAACTGGGGTGGCTACACCTTC.

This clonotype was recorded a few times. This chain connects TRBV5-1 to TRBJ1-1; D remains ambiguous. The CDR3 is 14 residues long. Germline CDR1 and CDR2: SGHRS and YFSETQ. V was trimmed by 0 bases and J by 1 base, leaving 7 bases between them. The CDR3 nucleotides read TGCGCCAGCAGCTTGGCTGGAAGGAACACTGAAGCTTTCTTT. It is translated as CASSLAGRNTEAFF.

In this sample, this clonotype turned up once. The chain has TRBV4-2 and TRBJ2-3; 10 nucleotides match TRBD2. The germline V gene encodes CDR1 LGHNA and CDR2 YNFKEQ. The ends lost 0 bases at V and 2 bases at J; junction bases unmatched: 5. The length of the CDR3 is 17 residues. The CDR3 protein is CASSQDLAGAFTDTQYF. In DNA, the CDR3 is TGTGCCAGCAGCCAAGATCTAGCGGGGGCCTTCACAGATACGCAGTATTTT.

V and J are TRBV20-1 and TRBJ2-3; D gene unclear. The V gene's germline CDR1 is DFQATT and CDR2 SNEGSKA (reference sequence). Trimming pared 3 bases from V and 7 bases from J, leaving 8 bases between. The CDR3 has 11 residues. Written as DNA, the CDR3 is TGCAGTGCTAGTGACGGGCATACGCAGTATTTT. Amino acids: CSASDGHTQYF.

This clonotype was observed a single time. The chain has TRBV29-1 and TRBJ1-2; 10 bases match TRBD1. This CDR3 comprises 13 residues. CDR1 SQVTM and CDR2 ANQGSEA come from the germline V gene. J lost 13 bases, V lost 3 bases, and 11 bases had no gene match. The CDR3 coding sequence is TGCAGCGTTGAGGGACAGGGGCACCAGTCCTTCACCTTC. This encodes CSVEGQGHQSFTF.

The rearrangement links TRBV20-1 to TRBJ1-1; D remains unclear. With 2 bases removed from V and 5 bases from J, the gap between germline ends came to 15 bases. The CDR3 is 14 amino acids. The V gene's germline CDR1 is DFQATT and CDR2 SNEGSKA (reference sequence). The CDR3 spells CSARSEGFWTEAFF. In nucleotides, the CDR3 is TGCAGTGCTAGATCTGAGGGCTTCTGGACTGAAGCTTTCTTT.

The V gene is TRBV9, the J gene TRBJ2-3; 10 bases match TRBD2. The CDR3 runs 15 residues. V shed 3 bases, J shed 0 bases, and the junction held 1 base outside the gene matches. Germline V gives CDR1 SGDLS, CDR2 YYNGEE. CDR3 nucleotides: TGTGCCAGCAGCGGTAGCGGGAGGAGCACAGATACGCAGTATTTT. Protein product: CASSGSGRSTDTQYF.

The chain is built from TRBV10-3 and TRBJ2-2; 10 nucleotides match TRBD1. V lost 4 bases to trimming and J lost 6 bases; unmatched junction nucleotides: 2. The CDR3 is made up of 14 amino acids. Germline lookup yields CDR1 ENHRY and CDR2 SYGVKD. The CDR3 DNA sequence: TGTGCCATCAGTGGACAGGGGGCGGCCGGGGAGCTGTTTTTT. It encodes CAISGQGAAGELFF.

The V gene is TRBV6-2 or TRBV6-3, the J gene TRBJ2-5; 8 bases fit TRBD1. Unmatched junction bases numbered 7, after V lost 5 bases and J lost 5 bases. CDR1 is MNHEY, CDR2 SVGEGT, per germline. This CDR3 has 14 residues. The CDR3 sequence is CASSNGQGGETQYF. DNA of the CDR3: TGTGCCAGCAGTAACGGACAGGGTGGTGAGACCCAGTACTTC.

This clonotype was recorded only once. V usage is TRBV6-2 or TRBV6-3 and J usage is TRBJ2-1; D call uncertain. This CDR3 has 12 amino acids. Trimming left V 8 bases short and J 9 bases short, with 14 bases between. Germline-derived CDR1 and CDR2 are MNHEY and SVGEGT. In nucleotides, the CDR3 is TGTGCCAGCGGGCGCCCAAGTGGTGAGCAGTTCTTC. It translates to CASGRPSGEQFF.

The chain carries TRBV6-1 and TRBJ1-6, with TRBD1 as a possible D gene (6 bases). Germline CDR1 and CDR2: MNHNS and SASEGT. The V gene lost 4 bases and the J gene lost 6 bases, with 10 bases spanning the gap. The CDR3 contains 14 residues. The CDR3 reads CASSGQAPNSPLHF. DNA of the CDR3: TGTGCCAGCAGTGGACAGGCCCCTAATTCACCCCTCCACTTT.

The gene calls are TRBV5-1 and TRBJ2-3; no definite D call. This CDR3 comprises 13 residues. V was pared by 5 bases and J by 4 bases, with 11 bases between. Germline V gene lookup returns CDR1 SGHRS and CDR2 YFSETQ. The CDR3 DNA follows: TGCGCCAGCAGTTTACACGGCCCAGATACGCAGTATTTT. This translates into CASSLHGPDTQYF.

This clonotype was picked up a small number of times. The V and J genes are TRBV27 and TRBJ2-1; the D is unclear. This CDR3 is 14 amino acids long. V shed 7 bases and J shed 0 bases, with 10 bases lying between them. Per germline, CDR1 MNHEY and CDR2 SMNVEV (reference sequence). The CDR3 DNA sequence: TGTGCCAGCACTCCCCAAAGCTCCTACAATGAGCAGTTCTTC. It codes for CASTPQSSYNEQFF.

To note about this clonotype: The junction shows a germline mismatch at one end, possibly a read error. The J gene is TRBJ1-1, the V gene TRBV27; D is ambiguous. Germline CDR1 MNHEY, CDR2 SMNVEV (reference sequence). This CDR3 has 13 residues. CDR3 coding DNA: TGTGCCGGCAGTTCCCCGACTCATACTGAAGCTTTCTTT. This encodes CAGSSPTHTEAFF.

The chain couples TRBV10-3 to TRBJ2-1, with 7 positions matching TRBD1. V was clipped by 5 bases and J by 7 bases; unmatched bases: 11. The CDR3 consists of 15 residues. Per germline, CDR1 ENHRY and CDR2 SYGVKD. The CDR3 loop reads CAISTTETGLNEQFF. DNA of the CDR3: TGTGCCATCAGTACCACCGAGACAGGGTTGAATGAGCAGTTCTTC.

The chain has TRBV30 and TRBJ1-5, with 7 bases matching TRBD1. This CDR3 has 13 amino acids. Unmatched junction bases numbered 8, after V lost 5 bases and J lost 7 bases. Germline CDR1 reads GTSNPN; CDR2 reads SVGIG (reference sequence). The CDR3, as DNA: TGTGCCTGGGGGGGACAGTCGGAGCAGCCCCAGCATTTT. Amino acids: CAWGGQSEQPQHF.

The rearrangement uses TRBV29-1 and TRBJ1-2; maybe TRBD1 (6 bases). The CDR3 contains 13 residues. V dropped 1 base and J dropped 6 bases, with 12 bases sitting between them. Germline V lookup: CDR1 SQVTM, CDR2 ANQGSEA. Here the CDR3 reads CSVEVRTVNGYTF. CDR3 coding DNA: TGCAGCGTTGAAGTTAGGACAGTCAATGGCTACACCTTC.

The CDR3 reads CASSFPGHLPKLHSNNEQFF. The DNA for the CDR3 is TGTGCCAGCAGCTTTCCGGGACACCTCCCCAAGCTCCACTCTAACAATGAGCAGTTCTTC. The chain combines TRBV7-9 with TRBJ2-1, with D maybe TRBD1 (6 bases). Trimming stripped 3 bases from V and 5 bases from J, with 29 bases between. This CDR3 is built from 20 residues. From germline, CDR1 is SEHNR and CDR2 FQNEAQ (reference sequence).

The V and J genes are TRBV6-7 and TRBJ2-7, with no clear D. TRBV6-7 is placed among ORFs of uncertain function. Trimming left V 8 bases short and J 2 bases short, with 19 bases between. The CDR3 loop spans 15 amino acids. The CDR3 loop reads CASPRRASAAYEQYF. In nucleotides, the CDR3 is TGTGCCAGCCCTAGACGGGCCTCAGCTGCCTACGAGCAGTACTTC.

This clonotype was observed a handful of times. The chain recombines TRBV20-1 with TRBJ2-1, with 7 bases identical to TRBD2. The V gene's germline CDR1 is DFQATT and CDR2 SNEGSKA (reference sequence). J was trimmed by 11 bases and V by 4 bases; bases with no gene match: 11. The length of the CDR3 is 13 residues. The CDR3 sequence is CSANQDPAGKQFF. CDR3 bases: TGCAGTGCTAACCAAGACCCAGCGGGGAAGCAGTTCTTC.

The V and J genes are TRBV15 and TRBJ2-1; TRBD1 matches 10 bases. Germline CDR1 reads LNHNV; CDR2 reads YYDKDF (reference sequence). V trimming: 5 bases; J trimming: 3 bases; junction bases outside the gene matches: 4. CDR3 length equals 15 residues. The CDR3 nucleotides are TGTGCCACCAGCGCCTGGACAGGGGGCTACAATGAGCAGTTCTTC. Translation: CATSAWTGGYNEQFF. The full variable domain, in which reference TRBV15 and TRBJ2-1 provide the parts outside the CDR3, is DAMVIQNPRYQVTQFGKPVTLSCSQTLNHNVMYWYQQKSSQAPKLLFHYYDKDFNNEADTPDNFQSRRPNTSFCFLDIRSPGLGDTAMYLCATSAWTGGYNEQFFGPGTRLTVL.

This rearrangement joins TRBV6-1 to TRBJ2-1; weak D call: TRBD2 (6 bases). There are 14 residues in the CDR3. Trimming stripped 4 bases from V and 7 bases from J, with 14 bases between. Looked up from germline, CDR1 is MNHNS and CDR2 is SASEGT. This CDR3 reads CASSAPGTPNEQFF. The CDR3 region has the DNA TGTGCCAGCAGTGCTCCCGGGACTCCAAATGAGCAGTTCTTC.

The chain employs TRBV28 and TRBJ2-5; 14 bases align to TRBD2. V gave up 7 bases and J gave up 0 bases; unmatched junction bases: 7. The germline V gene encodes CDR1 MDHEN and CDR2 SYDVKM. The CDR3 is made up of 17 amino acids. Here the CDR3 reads CASMGWGLAGDQETQYF. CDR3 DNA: TGTGCCAGCATGGGGTGGGGACTAGCGGGGGACCAAGAGACCCAGTACTTC.

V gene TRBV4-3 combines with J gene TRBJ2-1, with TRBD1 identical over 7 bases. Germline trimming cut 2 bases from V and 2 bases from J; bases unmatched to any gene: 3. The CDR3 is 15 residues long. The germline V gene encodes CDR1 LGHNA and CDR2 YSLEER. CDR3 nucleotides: TGCGCCAGCAGCCAACCAGGGACAGCCTACAATGAGCAGTTCTTC. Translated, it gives CASSQPGTAYNEQFF.

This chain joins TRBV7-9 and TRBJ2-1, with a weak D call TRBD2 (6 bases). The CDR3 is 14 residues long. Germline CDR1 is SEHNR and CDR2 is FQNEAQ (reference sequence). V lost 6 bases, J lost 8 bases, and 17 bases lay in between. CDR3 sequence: CASRLSGGGDEQFF. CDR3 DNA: TGTGCCAGCAGACTTAGCGGTGGAGGGGATGAGCAGTTCTTC. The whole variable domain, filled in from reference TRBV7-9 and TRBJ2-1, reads DTGVSQNPRHKITKRGQNVTFRCDPISEHNRLYWYRQTLGQGPEFLTYFQNEAQLEKSRLLSDRFSAERPKGSFSTLEIQRTEQGDSAMYLCASRLSGGGDEQFFGPGTRLTVL.

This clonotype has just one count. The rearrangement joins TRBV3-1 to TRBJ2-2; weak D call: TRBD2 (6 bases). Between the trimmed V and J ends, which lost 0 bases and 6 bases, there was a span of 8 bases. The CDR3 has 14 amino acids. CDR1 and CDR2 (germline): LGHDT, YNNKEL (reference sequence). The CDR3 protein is CASSQELASGELFF. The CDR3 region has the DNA TGTGCCAGCAGCCAAGAACTAGCCTCCGGGGAGCTGTTTTTT.

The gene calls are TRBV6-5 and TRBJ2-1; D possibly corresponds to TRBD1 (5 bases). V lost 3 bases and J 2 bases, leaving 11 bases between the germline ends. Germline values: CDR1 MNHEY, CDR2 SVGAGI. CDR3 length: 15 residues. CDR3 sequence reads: CASSYLRTPYNEQFF. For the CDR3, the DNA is TGTGCCAGCAGTTATCTTAGGACACCCTACAATGAGCAGTTCTTC.

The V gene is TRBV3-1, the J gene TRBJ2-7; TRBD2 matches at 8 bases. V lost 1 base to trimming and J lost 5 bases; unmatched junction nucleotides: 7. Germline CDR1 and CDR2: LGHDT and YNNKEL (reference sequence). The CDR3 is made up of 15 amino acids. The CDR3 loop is CASSQAGTSSDEQYF. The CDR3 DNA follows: TGTGCCAGCAGCCAAGCCGGGACTAGTTCCGACGAGCAGTACTTC.

The DNA of the CDR3 is TGTGCCAGCTCTGATAGTGACAGGGCCAGCATTCAGTACTTC. It translates to CASSDSDRASIQYF. The J gene is TRBJ2-5, the V gene TRBV7-6, with TRBD1 matching over 7 bases. The better agreement between TRBJ2-4 and the DNA end casts doubt on the J call. CDR3 length: 14 residues. The germline CDR1 and CDR2 sequences are SGHVS and FNYEAQ.